These T cell receptor beta chains were read from a single sample in a study of Ad26.COV2.S vaccination and SARS-CoV-2 variants. The data were produced by immunoSEQ multiplex PCR, yet TCRdb's version contains in-frame clones alone and is incomplete. Of a few hundred thousand clones listed, around 90% were seen once; the top ten hold more than 9%. Sequenced material: peripheral blood, taken in a trial of Ad26.COV2.S vaccine versus placebo. All receptors come from a person aged 18-65 years who received the Ad26.COV2.S COVID-19 vaccine or a placebo. Both conserved end residues are part of each CDR3. A D gene is named only where the DNA matches it firmly. A row's size may be missing; if present it is once, few, many or a size class.

DNA: TGTGCCAGCAGTCCTGGGGGGGAGCTGTTTTTT
CDR3: CASSPGGELFF
size: NA
V: TRBV12-3/TRBV12-4
J: TRBJ2-2
D: NA

DNA: TGCGCCAGCAGCCAAGATCAACGAGGAGCCAGATACATGAACACTGAAGCTTTCTTT
CDR3: CASSQDQRGARYMNTEAFF
size: NA
V: TRBV4-1
J: TRBJ1-1
D: NA

DNA: TGTGCCAGCAGTTACGCATCCAGAGAGACCCAGTACTTC
CDR3: CASSYASRETQYF
size: NA
V: TRBV6-5
J: TRBJ2-5
D: NA

DNA: TGCGCCAGCAGCCAAGATTGGGGACTAGCGGGAGGGAGAAATGAGCAGTTCTTC
CDR3: CASSQDWGLAGGRNEQFF
size: NA
V: TRBV4-3
J: TRBJ2-1
D: TRBD2

DNA: TGTGCCTGGAGTGTGTGGGAGAGCACAGATACGCAGTATTTT
CDR3: CAWSVWESTDTQYF
size: NA
V: TRBV30
J: TRBJ2-3
D: NA

DNA: TGTGCCACCAGCAGAGTTGCAGGGGGGATAGGGAGGCCCCAGCATTTT
CDR3: CATSRVAGGIGRPQHF
size: NA
V: TRBV15
J: TRBJ1-5
D: TRBD1

DNA: TGTGCCACCAGCCCAAGGGGACTCCCCTCGGTAGAGCAGTACTTC
CDR3: CATSPRGLPSVEQYF
size: NA
V: TRBV15
J: TRBJ2-7
D: NA

DNA: TGTGCCAGCTCAGGTACAGGGGGCGTCGTGAACACTGAAGCTTTCTTT
CDR3: CASSGTGGVVNTEAFF
size: NA
V: TRBV18
J: TRBJ1-1
D: TRBD1

DNA: TGTGCCAGCAGGGAACAGGGACAGGGTGGCGAGCAGTACTTC
CDR3: CASREQGQGGEQYF
size: NA
V: TRBV2
J: TRBJ2-7
D: TRBD1

DNA: TGTGCCAGCAGCTTAGGTTTCTTGTCTGAGGGGGTAACTGAAGCTTTCTTT
CDR3: CASSLGFLSEGVTEAFF
size: NA
V: TRBV13
J: TRBJ1-1
D: NA

DNA: TGTGCCAGCAGCTCGTCGAGTTGGACGCGCTCCTACGAGCAGTACTTC
CDR3: CASSSSSWTRSYEQYF
size: NA
V: TRBV27
J: TRBJ2-7
D: NA

DNA: TGTGCCAGCAGCTTGCGGCAGACTGGGGCCAACGTCCTGACTTTC
CDR3: CASSLRQTGANVLTF
size: NA
V: TRBV5-4
J: TRBJ2-6
D: NA

DNA: TGTGCCAGCAGTTACTCGGGACAGGGGGGACAGGAGACCCAGTACTTC
CDR3: CASSYSGQGGQETQYF
size: NA
V: TRBV6-2/TRBV6-3
J: TRBJ2-5
D: TRBD1

DNA: TGCGCCAGCAGCCAAGCCTCACAGAGCTCTGGGGCCAACGTCCTGACTTTC
CDR3: CASSQASQSSGANVLTF
size: NA
V: TRBV4-3
J: TRBJ2-6
D: NA

DNA: TGTGCCAGCAGCGTCATGGGACTAGCCCTCTTGGGGCAGTACTTC
CDR3: CASSVMGLALLGQYF
size: NA
V: TRBV7-2
J: TRBJ2-7
D: TRBD2

DNA: TGTGCCTGGAGTAGGAGTCTGGGCGAGCAGTACTTC
CDR3: CAWSRSLGEQYF
size: once
V: TRBV30
J: TRBJ2-7
D: NA

DNA: TGTGCCAGTAGTCTGGGGACAGGATATGCAACTAATGAAAAACTGTTTTTT
CDR3: CASSLGTGYATNEKLFF
size: once
V: TRBV19
J: TRBJ1-4
D: TRBD1